This T cell receptor beta chain was obtained from a study of shared clonotypes between healthy human individuals. Study overall: A couple of women and three men aged 18 to 49 served as donors. Study-level points and caveats: How much donors shared clonotypes was expected to be affected by sequencing depth. Sampling was confined to blood; repertoires within tissues likely differ.

TCRdb's table, derived via immunoSEQ multiplex PCR, lists solely in-frame clones and lacks some. Counted here are about 2.2 million clones, 85% to 95% occurring once; the ten biggest clones make up 1.5% to 2%. CD45RO negativity and positive selection for CCR7 defined naive CD8 cells, a population that excluded terminally differentiated effector memory CD45RA+ cells. Each donor was a Caucasian adult residing in Nashville, Tennessee. The CDR3 is 14 residues long. Trimming left V 1 base short and J 3 bases short, with 9 bases between. The germline V gene has CDR1 SEHNR and CDR2 FQNEAQ (reference sequence). On this clone: The target antigen is unknown.

J is TRBJ2-5 and V is TRBV7-9; no clear D. This receptor was obtained from a man younger than 35 in good health. Some clones in this sample may be carry-over from other donors' samples. The sample comprised naive CD8+ T cells from PBMCs. In DNA form, the CDR3 reads TGTGCCAGCAGCTTAGGTGGCAACAAAGAGACCCAGTACTTC. Its translation: CASSLGGNKETQYF.